This T cell receptor (beta chain) is drawn from a study of CD8 T cells in ankylosing spondylitis. Using its own MiXCR run on the 5' RACE reads, TCRdb lists one record per CDR3 protein. Of 200,000 to 300,000 distinct CDR3 sequences listed, approximately 8.4% are singletons. Germline V gene sequence: CDR1 SGHDT, CDR2 YYEEEE. The ends were cut back, 4 bases at V and 1 base at J, with 11 bases in the middle. The length of the CDR3 is 14 residues. Study results and limitations: Certain motif variants had earlier appeared in reactive arthritis synovial fluid and blood.

This clonotype was counted many times. Its antigen remains unknown. This TCR derives from a female donor with ankylosing spondylitis or in good health (not recorded which). The chain is built from TRBV5-6 and TRBJ1-1; tentative D call: TRBD1 (6 bases). Sequences were obtained from blood, either unsorted or a sorted T cell fraction (not recorded which). CDR3 amino acids: CASSALQGNTEAFF. Here the CDR3 DNA reads TGTGCCAGCAGCGCGTTACAGGGGAACACTGAAGCTTTCTTT.